Sequencing of this T cell receptor (beta chain) was carried out in a study of control samples from healthy donors and cancer patients (TCRdb year 2020). Relative to germline, V is 1 base shorter and J is 1 base shorter, with 8 bases between their ends. The CDR3 goes from the cysteine to the phenylalanine over 14 residues. Only the CDR3 DNA is retained, 42 bases long and in frame from the first base. In the germline V gene, CDR1 corresponds to SGHDT and CDR2 to YYEEEE. With regard to this clone: Its antigen is not yet known. Within one base of it there is no much larger clone, and no base qualities were kept.

Receptor libraries were prepared by the immunoSEQ multiplex PCR assay. TCRdb holds this immuneACCESS table with in-frame rearrangements only. Some clones are missing; in checked studies, unresolved V genes explain under half, and the rest has no known cause. For this sample the table gives 150,000 to 200,000 clones, of which around 91% were detected only once. The ten largest clones capture over 1.2% of the sample. What was sequenced was blood. The V and J segments used are TRBV5-6 and TRBJ1-1; 5 matching bases give a weak D call of TRBD1. This sequence was found in a woman aged 25 to 39 in good health. CDR3 region: CASSLRQTNTEAFF. The bases are TGTGCCAGCAGCTTGCGACAGACGAACACTGAAGCTTTCTTT.